The 17 T cell receptor beta chains listed next were all sequenced from one sample in a study of PD-L1 blockade in urothelial cancer. This sample's time point: pretreatment peripheral blood. The repertoire was sequenced with immunoSEQ multiplex PCR; TCRdb's copy has only in-frame clones and lacks some. In the table there are approximately 47,000 clones, 82% of which are singletons. This specimen was PBMCs, taken around atezolizumab (anti-PD-L1) treatment. These receptor sequences come from a man aged 50-60 years with urothelial cancer.

The V call is TRBV19, the J call TRBJ1-4; 7 bases are shared with TRBD1. The V gene end was trimmed by 3 bases and the J gene end by 5 bases; junction bases not matched to a gene: 6. This CDR3 is 15 amino acids long. Looked up from germline, CDR1 is LNHDA and CDR2 is SQIVND (reference sequence). CDR3: CASSIRGTRNEKLFF. The CDR3 bases are TGTGCCAGTAGTATCAGGGGGACGCGGAATGAAAAACTGTTTTTT.

This chain uses TRBV10-3 with TRBJ1-3, with 7 bases matching TRBD1. In germline, CDR1 is ENHRY, CDR2 SYGVKD. The CDR3 runs to 14 residues. The V and J ends lost 10 bases and 0 bases, in that order; junction bases with no gene match: 6. In DNA form, the CDR3 reads TGTGCCACGAGGACAGGCCACTCTGGAAACACCATATATTTT. Amino acids: CATRTGHSGNTIYF.

The chain has TRBV2 and TRBJ2-5, with a tentative D call TRBD2 (5 bases). Trimming took 4 bases from V and 7 from J, leaving 13 bases between them. Germline CDR1 is SNHLY and CDR2 is FYNNEI. The CDR3 consists of 13 residues. This CDR3 reads CASSADTGGTQYF. The CDR3 nucleotides are TGTGCCAGCAGTGCAGATACTGGAGGGACCCAGTACTTC.

The rearrangement joins TRBV28 to TRBJ2-3; maybe TRBD2 (6 bases). Germline CDR1 and CDR2: MDHEN and SYDVKM. V lost 6 bases and J lost 2, with 18 bases in between. CDR3 length: 16 residues. CDR3 in DNA: TGTGCCAGCAGCCCCCGTGGCGGGGCGACCACAGATACGCAGTATTTT. Its protein product is CASSPRGGATTDTQYF.

J is TRBJ2-3 and V is TRBV2; 10 bases agree with TRBD2. The V segment lost 2 bases and the J segment 5 bases; nucleotides outside the gene matches: 10. This CDR3 spans 17 amino acids. The germline V gene has CDR1 SNHLY and CDR2 FYNNEI. CDR3 sequence (DNA): TGTGCCAGCAGTGAAATGGGACTAGCGTGGGGGGGAGATACGCAGTATTTT. It is translated as CASSEMGLAWGGDTQYF.

This clone was counted once. The chain employs TRBV18 and TRBJ2-1; 12 bases are shared with TRBD2. Per germline, CDR1 KGHSH and CDR2 LQKENI. The V gene end was trimmed by 4 bases and the J gene end by 10 bases; junction bases not matched to a gene: 8. The CDR3 sequence is 15 residues long. CDR3 sequence: CASSLTSGSDLEQFF. DNA of the CDR3: TGTGCCAGCTCACTGACTAGCGGGAGCGATTTAGAGCAGTTCTTC. Using reference TRBV18 and TRBJ2-1 for the parts outside the CDR3, the full variable domain is NAGVMQNPRHLVRRRGQEARLRCSPMKGHSHVYWYRQLPEEGLKFMVYLQKENIIDESGMPKERFSAEFPKEGPSILRIQQVVRGDSAAYFCASSLTSGSDLEQFFGPGTRLTVL.

The rearrangement uses TRBV19 and TRBJ2-2; D gene uncertain. The CDR3 has 14 amino acids. Trimming left V 4 bases short and J 3 bases short, with 9 bases between. Germline values: CDR1 LNHDA, CDR2 SQIVND (reference sequence). In DNA form, the CDR3 reads TGTGCCAGTAGTAGAGAGGAGTACACCGGGGAGCTGTTTTTT. Amino acid sequence: CASSREEYTGELFF.

The chain recombines TRBV6-5 with TRBJ2-3, with 7 bases aligning to TRBD2. The CDR3 length is 15 residues. In germline, CDR1 is MNHEY, CDR2 SVGAGI. V was pared by 5 bases and J by 1 base, with 6 bases of the junction left unmatched. CDR3 residues: CASSIEAGRTDTQYF. CDR3 nucleotide sequence: TGTGCCAGCAGTATCGAAGCGGGACGCACAGATACGCAGTATTTT.

This chain links TRBV28 with TRBJ1-2; D is unclear. This CDR3 is 12 amino acids long. Germline V CDR1 and CDR2: MDHEN, SYDVKM. V dropped 6 bases and J dropped 9 bases, with 14 bases sitting between them. CDR3 amino acids: CASRNTAYRYTF. The CDR3 coding sequence is TGTGCCAGCAGAAACACAGCTTATCGCTACACCTTC.

The rearrangement uses TRBV5-6 and TRBJ1-1; TRBD1 matches at 10 bases. Trimming at V came to 4 bases and at J to 3 bases, leaving 3 bases not matched to a gene. CDR3 length: 14 amino acids. The germline V gene has CDR1 SGHDT and CDR2 YYEEEE. CDR3 amino acids: CASSTDRGYTEAFF. CDR3 in DNA: TGTGCCAGCAGCACGGACAGGGGGTACACTGAAGCTTTCTTT. Full variable domain (missing parts from reference TRBV5-6 and TRBJ1-1): DAGVTQSPTHLIKTRGQQVTLRCSPKSGHDTVSWYQQALGQGPQFIFQYYEEEERQRGNFPDRFSGHQFPNYSSELNVNALLLGDSALYLCASSTDRGYTEAFFGQGTRLTVV.

The genes are TRBV5-1 and TRBJ1-1; 8 nucleotides line up with TRBD1. The CDR3 consists of 15 residues. J gave up 0 bases and V 0 bases, and 1 base lay outside the gene matches. Germline V CDR1 and CDR2: SGHRS, YFSETQ. CDR3 in DNA: TGCGCCAGCAGCTTGGGGGACAGGTTGAACACTGAAGCTTTCTTT. It is translated as CASSLGDRLNTEAFF.

The rearrangement joins TRBV5-8 to TRBJ1-5, with 7 bases fitting TRBD1. The CDR3 loop spans 17 amino acids. Germline CDR1 and CDR2: SGHTS and YDEGEE. The trim removed 4 bases at V and 0 bases at J, leaving 10 bases unmatched. This CDR3 reads CASSLTYRGPSNQPQHF. The CDR3 DNA reads TGTGCCAGCAGCCTAACGTACAGGGGACCTAGCAATCAGCCCCAGCATTTT.

The chain carries TRBV18 and TRBJ2-1; tentative D call: TRBD1 (5 bases). V was shortened by 3 bases and J by 14 bases, with 14 bases between the two germline ends. CDR3 size: 12 residues. Germline-derived CDR1 and CDR2 are KGHSH and LQKENI. DNA of the CDR3: TGTGCCAGCTCACCGGGTGGGGCAATGGAGTTCTTC. This codes for CASSPGGAMEFF.

V is TRBV19 and J is TRBJ1-1; 9 nucleotides match TRBD1. With 7 bases clipped from V and 1 base from J, the junction kept 4 bases outside the gene matches. The CDR3 loop spans 14 amino acids. CDR1 LNHDA and CDR2 SQIVND come from the germline V gene (reference sequence). The CDR3 region has the DNA TGTGCCAGTACACTGGACAGGGGGAACACTGAAGCTTTCTTT. It encodes CASTLDRGNTEAFF.

This chain connects TRBV5-1 to TRBJ1-2, with a weak D call TRBD1 (5 bases). The germline CDR1 and CDR2 sequences are SGHRS and YFSETQ. Trimming shortened V by 2 bases and J by 12 bases, and 11 bases separated the two germline ends. This CDR3 comprises 11 residues. CDR3 DNA sequence: TGCGCCAGCAGCTTTGGCAGGGCGCACACCTTC. Translating it yields CASSFGRAHTF. The full variable domain, in which reference TRBV5-1 and TRBJ1-2 provide the parts outside the CDR3, is KAGVTQTPRYLIKTRGQQVTLSCSPISGHRSVSWYQQTPGQGLQFLFEYFSETQRNKGNFPGRFSGRQFSNSRSEMNVSTLELGDSALYLCASSFGRAHTFGSGTRLTVV.

V and J are TRBV19 and TRBJ1-2; 7 positions agree with TRBD1. This CDR3 contains 13 residues. Germline trimming cut 4 bases from V and 8 bases from J; bases unmatched to any gene: 7. Germline CDR1 reads LNHDA; CDR2 reads SQIVND (reference sequence). The CDR3 loop is CASSTQGIGGYTF. The CDR3 coding sequence is TGTGCCAGTAGTACACAGGGGATCGGGGGCTACACCTTC.

This clone turned up a few times. CDR3 sequence reads: CASSRTLMNTEAFF. The CDR3 nucleotides read TGTGCCAGCAGCCGGACATTGATGAACACTGAAGCTTTCTTT. The V and J genes are TRBV14 and TRBJ1-1; D may be TRBD1 (5 bases). This CDR3 spans 14 amino acids. Germline lookup yields CDR1 SGHDN and CDR2 FVKESK. V lost 4 bases and J 0 bases, leaving 9 bases between the germline ends.